A selection of T cell receptor beta chains follows, all from one sample in a study of spatial heterogeneity in lung cancer. Using its own MiXCR run on the 5' RACE reads, TCRdb lists one record per CDR3 protein. The sample holds over 25,000 distinct CDR3 sequences, roughly 7.2% seen once. The source material was lung tumor tissue, sampled at surgery. The receptors shown here come from a male donor with early-stage non-small cell lung cancer. CDR3s include the opening cysteine and the closing phenylalanine or tryptophan. D genes are given only for firm matches. For some rows the clone size is stated as once, few or many, or as a class when expanded; others skip it.

abundance: few
d_gene: TRBD1
j_gene: TRBJ2-1
len: 15
v_gene: TRBV19
CDR3aa: CASSHPGQGGNEQFF
CDR3nt: TGTGCCAGTAGCCACCCGGGACAGGGAGGGAATGAGCAGTTCTTC

abundance: many
d_gene: TRBD2
j_gene: TRBJ2-5
len: 13
v_gene: TRBV7-2
CDR3aa: CARPGTTRETQYF
CDR3nt: TGTGCCAGGCCCGGGACTACCAGGGAAACCCAGTACTTC

abundance: few
d_gene: -
j_gene: TRBJ2-2
len: 14
v_gene: TRBV14
CDR3aa: CASSQGGGTGELFF
CDR3nt: TGTGCCAGCAGCCAAGGGGGCGGCACCGGGGAGCTGTTTTTT

abundance: -
d_gene: TRBD1
j_gene: TRBJ2-1
len: 15
v_gene: TRBV6-6
CDR3aa: CASSTRDRARNEQFF
CDR3nt: TGTGCCAGCAGTACCCGGGACAGGGCAAGAAATGAGCAGTTCTTC

abundance: many
d_gene: TRBD1
j_gene: TRBJ2-5
len: 13
v_gene: TRBV5-1
CDR3aa: CASSLGQGETQYF
CDR3nt: TGCGCCAGCAGCTTGGGACAGGGCGAGACCCAGTACTTC

abundance: many
d_gene: -
j_gene: TRBJ2-5
len: 14
v_gene: TRBV6-1
CDR3aa: CASTSDRAQETQYF
CDR3nt: TGTGCCAGCACCTCGGACAGAGCCCAAGAGACCCAGTACTTC

abundance: -
d_gene: TRBD1
j_gene: TRBJ2-5
len: 13
v_gene: TRBV6-5
CDR3aa: CASSGQGRKTQYF
CDR3nt: TGTGCCAGCAGTGGACAGGGGAGAAAGACCCAGTACTTC

abundance: few
d_gene: -
j_gene: TRBJ2-2
len: 17
v_gene: TRBV27
CDR3aa: CASSFYPLRTPTGELFF
CDR3nt: TGTGCCAGCAGTTTTTACCCCCTCAGGACTCCCACCGGGGAGCTGTTTTTT

abundance: many
d_gene: -
j_gene: TRBJ2-7
len: 14
v_gene: TRBV7-2
CDR3aa: CASSLERSSYEQYF
CDR3nt: TGTGCCAGCAGCTTAGAGCGGAGCTCCTACGAGCAGTACTTC

abundance: few
d_gene: -
j_gene: TRBJ2-7
len: 12
v_gene: TRBV20-1
CDR3aa: CSAMGDHYEQYF
CDR3nt: TGCAGTGCTATGGGGGATCACTACGAGCAGTACTTC

abundance: many
d_gene: TRBD2
j_gene: TRBJ2-1
len: 15
v_gene: TRBV5-1
CDR3aa: CASSLVASGGNEQFF
CDR3nt: TGCGCCAGCAGCTTGGTGGCTAGCGGGGGGAATGAGCAGTTCTTC

abundance: many
d_gene: TRBD1
j_gene: TRBJ2-3
len: 15
v_gene: TRBV7-6
CDR3aa: CASSLARTGADTQYF
CDR3nt: TGTGCCAGCAGCTTAGCTCGGACAGGGGCAGATACGCAGTATTTT

abundance: many
d_gene: -
j_gene: TRBJ1-5
len: 14
v_gene: TRBV28
CDR3aa: CASSSPGAWQPQHF
CDR3nt: TGTGCCAGCAGTTCCCCAGGGGCGTGGCAGCCCCAGCATTTT

abundance: -
d_gene: -
j_gene: TRBJ1-3
len: 18
v_gene: TRBV10-3
CDR3aa: CAISGGFTGTQSGNTIYF
CDR3nt: TGTGCCATCAGTGGGGGTTTCACCGGGACACAATCTGGAAACACCATATATTTT

abundance: many
d_gene: -
j_gene: TRBJ1-3
len: 14
v_gene: TRBV9
CDR3aa: CASSVATPGNTIYF
CDR3nt: TGTGCCAGCAGCGTAGCGACACCTGGAAACACCATATATTTT

abundance: many
d_gene: TRBD1
j_gene: TRBJ1-6
len: 15
v_gene: TRBV12-3/TRBV12-4
CDR3aa: CASSLRGTGPSPLHF
CDR3nt: TGTGCCAGCAGTTTAAGAGGGACAGGGCCTTCACCCCTCCACTTT

abundance: many
d_gene: -
j_gene: TRBJ1-6
len: 13
v_gene: TRBV10-3
CDR3aa: CAISDLRGSPLHF
CDR3nt: TGTGCCATCAGTGATCTTCGGGGTTCACCCCTCCACTTT

abundance: -
d_gene: TRBD1
j_gene: TRBJ1-1
len: 15
v_gene: TRBV10-2
CDR3aa: CASSVDRGGNTEAFF
CDR3nt: TGCGCCAGCAGTGTTGACAGGGGGGGGAACACTGAAGCTTTCTTT

abundance: -
d_gene: -
j_gene: TRBJ2-6
len: 16
v_gene: TRBV15
CDR3aa: CATSRGDRSGANVLTF
CDR3nt: TGTGCCACCAGCAGAGGTGACCGCTCTGGGGCCAACGTCCTGACTTTC

abundance: many
d_gene: TRBD1
j_gene: TRBJ2-7
len: 14
v_gene: TRBV7-2
CDR3aa: CASSFRQGDYEQYF
CDR3nt: TGTGCCAGCAGCTTTCGACAGGGAGACTACGAGCAGTACTTC

abundance: many
d_gene: TRBD1
j_gene: TRBJ2-5
len: 15
v_gene: TRBV4-2
CDR3aa: CASSQSPTGQETQYF
CDR3nt: TGTGCCAGCAGCCAATCCCCGACAGGGCAAGAGACCCAGTACTTC

abundance: many
d_gene: TRBD1
j_gene: TRBJ1-2
len: 15
v_gene: TRBV20-1
CDR3aa: CSAPPRGAGDYGYTF
CDR3nt: TGCAGTGCCCCCCCCAGGGGGGCAGGGGACTATGGCTACACCTTC

abundance: few
d_gene: -
j_gene: TRBJ2-7
len: 15
v_gene: TRBV7-8
CDR3aa: CASSYPGSLLHEQYF
CDR3nt: TGTGCCAGCAGCTACCCCGGGAGCCTGCTCCACGAGCAGTACTTC

abundance: many
d_gene: TRBD1
j_gene: TRBJ2-5
len: 14
v_gene: TRBV5-1
CDR3aa: CASTRDRGQETQYF
CDR3nt: TGCGCCAGCACCAGGGACAGGGGGCAAGAGACCCAGTACTTC

abundance: many
d_gene: TRBD1
j_gene: TRBJ2-5
len: 16
v_gene: TRBV6-1
CDR3aa: CASSEAGTGGRETQYF
CDR3nt: TGTGCCAGCAGTGAAGCTGGGACAGGGGGTCGCGAGACCCAGTACTTC

abundance: many
d_gene: -
j_gene: TRBJ2-3
len: 14
v_gene: TRBV7-9
CDR3aa: CASSFPSSTDTQYF
CDR3nt: TGTGCCAGCAGCTTTCCTTCGAGCACAGATACGCAGTATTTT

abundance: -
d_gene: -
j_gene: TRBJ2-1
len: 14
v_gene: TRBV5-4
CDR3aa: CASSSGTEYKEQFF
CDR3nt: TGTGCCAGCAGCTCCGGGACGGAGTACAAAGAGCAGTTCTTC

abundance: many
d_gene: -
j_gene: TRBJ2-2
len: 14
v_gene: TRBV20-1
CDR3aa: CSAPGPLNTGELFF
CDR3nt: TGCAGTGCCCCGGGCCCACTCAACACCGGGGAGCTGTTTTTT

abundance: -
d_gene: -
j_gene: TRBJ1-5
len: 16
v_gene: TRBV7-8
CDR3aa: CASSLQGVTSNQPQHF
CDR3nt: TGTGCCAGCAGCTTACAGGGCGTCACGAGCAATCAGCCCCAGCATTTT

abundance: many
d_gene: -
j_gene: TRBJ2-7
len: 14
v_gene: TRBV7-9
CDR3aa: CASSTIRGPYEQYF
CDR3nt: TGTGCCAGCAGCACTATCCGGGGACCCTACGAGCAGTACTTC

abundance: many
d_gene: -
j_gene: TRBJ2-3
len: 16
v_gene: TRBV15
CDR3aa: CATSTGKLFNTDTQYF
CDR3nt: TGTGCCACCAGCACCGGCAAACTTTTTAACACAGATACGCAGTATTTT